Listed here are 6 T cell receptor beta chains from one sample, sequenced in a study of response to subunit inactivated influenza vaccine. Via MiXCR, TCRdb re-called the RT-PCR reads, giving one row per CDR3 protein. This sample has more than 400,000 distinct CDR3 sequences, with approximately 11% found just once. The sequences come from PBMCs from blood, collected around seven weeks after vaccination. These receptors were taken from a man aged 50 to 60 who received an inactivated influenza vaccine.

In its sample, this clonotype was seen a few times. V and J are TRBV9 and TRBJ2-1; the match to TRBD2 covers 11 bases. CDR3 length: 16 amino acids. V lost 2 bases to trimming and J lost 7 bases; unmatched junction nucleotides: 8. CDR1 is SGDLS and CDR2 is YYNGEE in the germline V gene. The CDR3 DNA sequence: TGTGCCAGCAGCGTTTCCGGGACTAGCGGTTGGAATGAGCAGTTCTTC. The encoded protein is CASSVSGTSGWNEQFF.

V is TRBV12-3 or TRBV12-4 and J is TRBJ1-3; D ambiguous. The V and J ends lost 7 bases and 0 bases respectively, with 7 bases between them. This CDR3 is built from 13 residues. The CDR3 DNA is TGTGCCAGCACCCCTCTCTCTGGAAACACCATATATTTT. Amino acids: CASTPLSGNTIYF.

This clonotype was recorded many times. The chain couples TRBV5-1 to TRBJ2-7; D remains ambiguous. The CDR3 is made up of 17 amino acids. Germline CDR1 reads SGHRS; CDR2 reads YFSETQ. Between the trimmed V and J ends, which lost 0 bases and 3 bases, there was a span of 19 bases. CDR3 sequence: CASSLEGAVSTGYEQYF. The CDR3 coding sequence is TGCGCCAGCAGCTTGGAGGGCGCGGTATCGACCGGCTACGAGCAGTACTTC.

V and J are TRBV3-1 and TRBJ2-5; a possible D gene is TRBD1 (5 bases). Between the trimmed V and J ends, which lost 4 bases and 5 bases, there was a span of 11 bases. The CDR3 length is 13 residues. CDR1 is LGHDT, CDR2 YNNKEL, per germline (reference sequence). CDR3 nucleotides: TGTGCCAGCAGCCGCCAGGGCTTGGAGACCCAGTACTTC. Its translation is CASSRQGLETQYF.

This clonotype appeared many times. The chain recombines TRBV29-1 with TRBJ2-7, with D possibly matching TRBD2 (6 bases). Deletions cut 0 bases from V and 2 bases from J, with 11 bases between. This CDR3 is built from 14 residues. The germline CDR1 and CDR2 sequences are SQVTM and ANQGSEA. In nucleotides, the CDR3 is TGCAGCGTTGAAGATCATAGCGGAACCTACGAGCAGTACTTC. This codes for CSVEDHSGTYEQYF.

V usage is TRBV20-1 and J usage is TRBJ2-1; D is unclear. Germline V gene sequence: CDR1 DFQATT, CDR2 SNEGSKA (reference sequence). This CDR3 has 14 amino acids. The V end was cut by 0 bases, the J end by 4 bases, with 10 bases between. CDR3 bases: TGCAGTGCTAGAGATACCCTGGGGTACAATGAGCAGTTCTTC. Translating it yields CSARDTLGYNEQFF.